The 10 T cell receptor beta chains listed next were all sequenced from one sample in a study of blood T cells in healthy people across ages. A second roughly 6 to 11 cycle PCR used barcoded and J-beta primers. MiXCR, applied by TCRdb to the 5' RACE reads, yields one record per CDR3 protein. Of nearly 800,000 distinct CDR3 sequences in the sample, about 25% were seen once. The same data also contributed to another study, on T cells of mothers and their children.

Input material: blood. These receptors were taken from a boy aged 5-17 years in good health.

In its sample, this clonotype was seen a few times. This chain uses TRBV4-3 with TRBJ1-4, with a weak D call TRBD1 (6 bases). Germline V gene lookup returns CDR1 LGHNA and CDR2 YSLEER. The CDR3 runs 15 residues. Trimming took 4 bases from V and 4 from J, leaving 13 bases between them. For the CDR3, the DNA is TGCGCCAGCAGCCGAACCGGACAGAGTAATGAAAAACTGTTTTTT. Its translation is CASSRTGQSNEKLFF.

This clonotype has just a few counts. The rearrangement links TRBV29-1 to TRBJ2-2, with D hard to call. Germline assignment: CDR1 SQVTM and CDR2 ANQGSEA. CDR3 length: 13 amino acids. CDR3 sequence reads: CGANPGNTGELFF. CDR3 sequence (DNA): TGCGGCGCCAACCCGGGGAACACCGGGGAGCTGTTTTTT.

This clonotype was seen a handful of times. The CDR3 nucleotides read TGTGCCACCAGTGTTATCGCTAGCGGGGGGACTGGCTCCTACAATGAGCAGTTCTTC. It yields the protein CATSVIASGGTGSYNEQFF. This rearrangement joins TRBV24-1 to TRBJ2-1, with 11 bases that match TRBD2. The CDR3 runs to 19 residues. Germline assignment: CDR1 KGHDR and CDR2 SFDVKD. J lost 0 bases, V lost 5 bases, and 11 bases had no gene match.

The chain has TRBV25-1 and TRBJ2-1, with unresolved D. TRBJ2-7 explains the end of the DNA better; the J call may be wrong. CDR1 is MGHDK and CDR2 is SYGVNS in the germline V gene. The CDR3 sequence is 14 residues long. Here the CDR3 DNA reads TGTGCCAGCAGTGAATTTCAGGACGGTTACGAGCAGTACTTC. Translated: CASSEFQDGYEQYF.

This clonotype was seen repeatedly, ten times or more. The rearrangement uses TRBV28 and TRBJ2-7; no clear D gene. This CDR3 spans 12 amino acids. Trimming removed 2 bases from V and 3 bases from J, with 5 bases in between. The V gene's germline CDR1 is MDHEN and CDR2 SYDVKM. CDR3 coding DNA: TGTGCCAGCAGTTTAGGGCTCTACGAGCAGTACTTC. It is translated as CASSLGLYEQYF.

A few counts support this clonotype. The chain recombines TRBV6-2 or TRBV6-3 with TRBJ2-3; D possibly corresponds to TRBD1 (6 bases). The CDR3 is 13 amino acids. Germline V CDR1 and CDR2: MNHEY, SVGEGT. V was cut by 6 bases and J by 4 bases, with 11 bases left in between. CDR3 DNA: TGTGCCAGCAGCGAGGGGGTCCCAGATACGCAGTATTTT. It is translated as CASSEGVPDTQYF.

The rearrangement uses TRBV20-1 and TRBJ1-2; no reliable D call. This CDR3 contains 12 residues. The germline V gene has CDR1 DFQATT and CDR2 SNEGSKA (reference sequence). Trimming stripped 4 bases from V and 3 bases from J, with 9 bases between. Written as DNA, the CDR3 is TGCAGTGCTACGGCGGATTACTATGGCTACACCTTC. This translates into CSATADYYGYTF.

CDR3 residues: CASSLASGGTAGELFF. Here the CDR3 DNA reads TGTGCCAGCAGCTTAGCCAGCGGGGGTACGGCCGGGGAGCTGTTTTTT. The chain is built from TRBV7-2 and TRBJ2-2, with 8 bases lining up with TRBD2. V lost 0 bases, J lost 6 bases, and 6 bases stayed unmatched. CDR1 and CDR2 from the germline V gene are SGHTA and FQGNSA. This CDR3 is 16 amino acids long.

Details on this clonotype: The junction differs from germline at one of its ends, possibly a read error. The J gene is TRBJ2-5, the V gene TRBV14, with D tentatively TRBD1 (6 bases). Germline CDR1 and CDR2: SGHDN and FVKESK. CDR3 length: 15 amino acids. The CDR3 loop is CASSSVDRPQGTQYF. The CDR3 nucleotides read TGTGCCAGCAGCTCGGTGGACAGACCCCAAGGGACCCAGTACTTC.

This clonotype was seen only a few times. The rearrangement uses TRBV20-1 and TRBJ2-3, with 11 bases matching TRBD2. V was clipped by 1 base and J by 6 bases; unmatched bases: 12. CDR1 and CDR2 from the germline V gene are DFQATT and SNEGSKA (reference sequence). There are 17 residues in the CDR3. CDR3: CSARGRGTSGWRDTQYF. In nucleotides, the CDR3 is TGCAGTGCTAGAGGACGGGGGACTAGCGGTTGGAGGGATACGCAGTATTTT.